A selection of T cell receptor beta chains follows, all from one sample in a study of CD8+ T cells in alopecia areata. The method was immunoSEQ multiplex PCR; TCRdb's version includes in-frame clones alone and lacks a portion of them. The sample has about 160,000 clones, roughly 48% seen once; the top ten hold over 5.5%. Sequenced: CD4+ T cells sorted from blood. Receptor source: a human donor with alopecia areata. Both conserved end residues are part of each CDR3. D genes are given only for firm matches. Only some rows state a clone size, as once, few, many or a class for expanded clones.

clone_size	v_call	d_call	j_call	cdr3_nt	cdr3_aa
-	TRBV30	-	TRBJ1-2	TGTGCCTGGAGCAGGGAGGGCATGGTCTATGGCTACACCTTC	CAWSREGMVYGYTF
-	TRBV6-5	-	TRBJ2-2	TGTGCCAGCAGCCATGGCCCCGGAGCCGGGGAGCTGTTTTTT	CASSHGPGAGELFF
-	TRBV30	-	TRBJ1-2	TGTGCCTGGGACGTGGACAAGCACTCCTTC	CAWDVDKHSF
-	TRBV30	-	TRBJ1-1	TGTGCCTGGAGCCAACAGGGGAACACTGAAGCTTTCTTT	CAWSQQGNTEAFF
-	TRBV18	-	TRBJ1-2	TGTGCCAGCTCACCTTTCCGGGACATTACTGATGGCTACACCTTC	CASSPFRDITDGYTF
once	TRBV9	TRBD2	TRBJ2-1	TGTGCCAGCAGCGTCGGCGGGAGGGCCTACAATGAGCAGTTCTTC	CASSVGGRAYNEQFF
-	TRBV6-5	-	TRBJ1-2	TGTGCCAGCAGTTACTCGCGGGAGGGAGGCTACACCTTC	CASSYSREGGYTF
-	TRBV28	-	TRBJ2-1	TGTGCCAGCAGTGTAATCGGTGACAATGAGCAGTTCTTC	CASSVIGDNEQFF
few	TRBV29-1	TRBD1	TRBJ2-1	TGCAGCGTTGGGACAGGGGGCAATGAGCAGTTCTTC	CSVGTGGNEQFF
few	TRBV29-1	-	TRBJ2-7	TGCAGCGTTCTACTACCCCCGGACGAGCAGTACTTC	CSVLLPPDEQYF
-	TRBV20-1	-	TRBJ1-2	TGCAGTGCTAGTTTCAGGGAAGGCTACACCTTC	CSASFREGYTF
few	TRBV29-1	-	TRBJ1-2	TGCAGCGTTAATCATTGGTTGGACGGCTACACCTTC	CSVNHWLDGYTF
few	TRBV5-1	-	TRBJ1-1	TGCGCCAGCAGCTTGTTAGTGGGACTTCAGAACACTGAAGCTTTCTTT	CASSLLVGLQNTEAFF
many	TRBV28	-	TRBJ1-2	TGTGCCAGTGGGTCGTTCGGCCTCGGCTATGGCTACACCTTC	CASGSFGLGYGYTF
-	TRBV7-8	-	TRBJ2-1	TGTGCCAGCAGCGGTGGCTGGGTGCGAGGGCCCTCCTACAATGAGCAGTTCTTC	CASSGGWVRGPSYNEQFF
-	TRBV29-1	TRBD2	TRBJ2-5	TGCAGCGTTGGTCTAGCGGGAGGGTTAGTGGAGACCCAGTACTTC	CSVGLAGGLVETQYF
few	TRBV5-1	TRBD2	TRBJ2-7	TGCGCCAGCAGCCCCGGGCGAACTAGCGCAACCTACGAGCAGTACTTC	CASSPGRTSATYEQYF
few	TRBV7-9	-	TRBJ2-1	TGTGCCAGCAGTTCCCCAGGTGTAGCTCACAATGAGCAGTTCTTC	CASSSPGVAHNEQFF
few	TRBV7-9	-	TRBJ2-7	TGTGCCAGCAGCTCCCGGGACCACGAGCAGTACTTC	CASSSRDHEQYF
-	TRBV5-1	-	TRBJ2-1	TGCGCCAGCAGCTTCCTGGTGAACTACAATGAGCAGTTCTTC	CASSFLVNYNEQFF
-	TRBV28	-	TRBJ2-7	TGTGCCAGCAGTCCGGGACAAGGCTACGAGCAGTACTTC	CASSPGQGYEQYF
few	TRBV29-1	-	TRBJ2-7	TGCAGCGTTGTTGACAGCAGCTACGAGCAGTACTTC	CSVVDSSYEQYF
-	TRBV30	-	TRBJ2-5	TGTGCCTGGAGTGGTGACGGGAGATTAGAGACCCAGTACTTC	CAWSGDGRLETQYF
-	TRBV4-1	-	TRBJ2-3	TGCGCCAGCAGCCAAACAGCGGGTTGGACCACAGATACGCAGTATTTT	CASSQTAGWTTDTQYF
-	TRBV6-5	TRBD1	TRBJ2-7	TGTGCCAGCTCCAGGACAGGTCGCTACGAGCAGTACTTC	CASSRTGRYEQYF
-	TRBV29-1	TRBD2	TRBJ2-1	TGCAGCGGGTCTAGCGGGAGTTTGTATGAGCAGTTCTTC	CSGSSGSLYEQFF
-	TRBV5-1	-	TRBJ2-3	TGCGCCAGCAGCTTGGAGACCGGACGGCCGACCACAGATACGCAGTATTTT	CASSLETGRPTTDTQYF
-	TRBV5-1	-	TRBJ1-5	TGCGCCAGCAGCTTGGCCAGGGGCGAGCCCCAGCATTTT	CASSLARGEPQHF
few	TRBV29-1	TRBD2	TRBJ2-7	TGCAGCGTTGAAGAACCGGGACTAGCGGAAAGCTCCTACGAGCAGTACTTC	CSVEEPGLAESSYEQYF
-	TRBV25-1	-	TRBJ2-3	TGTGCCAGCAGGGGTGCCAACACAGATACGCAGTATTTT	CASRGANTDTQYF
few	TRBV19	TRBD2	TRBJ2-1	TGTGCCACGTTAAAGCGGGGGGGCTACAATGAGCAGTTCTTC	CATLKRGGYNEQFF
-	TRBV28	TRBD2	TRBJ2-7	TGTGCCAGCAGTTCTCCTAGCGGGAGCTCCTACGAGCAGTACTTC	CASSSPSGSSYEQYF
few	TRBV13	-	TRBJ1-1	TGTGCCAGCAGCTTAGGGGACAGACAGAACACTGAAGCTTTCTTT	CASSLGDRQNTEAFF
once	TRBV29-1	TRBD1	TRBJ2-1	TGCGGCGTTGAAGACCCGGACAGGGGCTACAATGAGCAGTTCTTC	CGVEDPDRGYNEQFF
-	TRBV7-6	-	TRBJ2-7	TGTGCCAGCAGCTTTAGTGGGGGTCAGGCCGCCTACGAGCAGTACTTC	CASSFSGGQAAYEQYF
-	TRBV7-9	-	TRBJ2-3	TGTGCCAGCAGCTTAAGGCCTCGGGCAGATACGCAGTATTTT	CASSLRPRADTQYF
-	TRBV29-1	-	TRBJ2-1	TGCAGCGTTGAATGGGGGGCAGGGGACTTCTACAATGAGCAGTTCTTC	CSVEWGAGDFYNEQFF
-	TRBV2	TRBD1	TRBJ1-2	TGTGCCAGCGGGACAGGAGGAGGTGGCTACACCTTC	CASGTGGGGYTF
few	TRBV29-1	-	TRBJ2-5	TGCAGCGTTGAAACAGTGGGTCGCCAAGAGACCCAGTACTTC	CSVETVGRQETQYF
-	TRBV27	-	TRBJ2-7	TGTGCCAGCAGTTCAGGGCCCACTCAGGGGCAGTACTTC	CASSSGPTQGQYF
-	TRBV28	-	TRBJ2-7	TGTGCCAGCAGTTTGCCCCCGGGACACAACGAGCAGTACTTC	CASSLPPGHNEQYF
-	TRBV27	-	TRBJ2-1	TGTGCCAGCAGTTCGGACAGATACAATGAGCAGTTCTTC	CASSSDRYNEQFF
-	TRBV9	-	TRBJ1-2	TGTGCCAGCAGCGTCAGAGGGGACCATGGCTACACCTTC	CASSVRGDHGYTF
few	TRBV29-1	-	TRBJ2-1	TGCAGCGGGTGGTCCAATGAGCAGTTCTTC	CSGWSNEQFF
few	TRBV7-9	TRBD1	TRBJ1-2	TGTGCCAGCAGCTTAAACAGGGGTGGCTACACCTTC	CASSLNRGGYTF
few	TRBV4-1	-	TRBJ1-1	TGCGCCAGCAGCCAACTTCAAGGCGAGGGAGCTTTCTTT	CASSQLQGEGAFF
once	TRBV27	TRBD1	TRBJ2-7	TGTGCCAGCAGTCGACAGGGGGCGAACGGAGAAACCTACGAGCAGTACTTC	CASSRQGANGETYEQYF
-	TRBV9	-	TRBJ1-5	TGTGCCAGCAGCGTACGGGGAGACGGCAATCAGCCCCAGCATTTT	CASSVRGDGNQPQHF
-	TRBV4-1	TRBD1	TRBJ1-1	TGCGCCAGCAGTCCTCGACAGGGGATGACCACTGAAGCTTTCTTT	CASSPRQGMTTEAFF
-	TRBV5-6	TRBD1	TRBJ2-1	TGTGCCAGCAGGAGGACAGGGCGGGTGAATGAGCAGTTCTTC	CASRRTGRVNEQFF
-	TRBV29-1	-	TRBJ1-1	TGCAGCGTGGTCTTCCAGGGAGCCGTCACTGAAGCTTTCTTT	CSVVFQGAVTEAFF
-	TRBV29-1	TRBD2	TRBJ2-1	TGCAGCGTTGAACAGGGCCGGACTAGCAGCATCCGGGATGAGCAGTTCTTC	CSVEQGRTSSIRDEQFF
few	TRBV5-4	-	TRBJ2-6	TGTGCCAGCAGCTTCGCTGGGGCCAACGTCCTGACTTTC	CASSFAGANVLTF